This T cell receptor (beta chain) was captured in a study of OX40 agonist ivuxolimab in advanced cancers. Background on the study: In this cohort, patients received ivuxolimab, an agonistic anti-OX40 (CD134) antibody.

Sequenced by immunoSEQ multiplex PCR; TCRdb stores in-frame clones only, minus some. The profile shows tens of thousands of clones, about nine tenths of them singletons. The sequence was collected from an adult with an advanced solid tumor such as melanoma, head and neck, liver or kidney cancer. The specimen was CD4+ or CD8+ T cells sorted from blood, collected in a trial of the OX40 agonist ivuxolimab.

CDR3 in DNA: TGTGCCAGTCGAATGTCGGCAGGAAACTCCTACGAGCAGTACTTC. Translation: CASRMSAGNSYEQYF. The rearrangement uses TRBV19 and TRBJ2-7; no reliable D call. V lost 8 bases, J lost 0 bases, and 17 bases lay in between. Germline CDR1 LNHDA, CDR2 SQIVND (reference sequence). This CDR3 spans 15 amino acids.